The sequence of this T cell receptor beta chain was determined in a study of blood T cell repertoires in COVID-19. Study as a whole: Sources were T cells, B-cell-depleted T cells, or PBMCs; the material itself was cDNA or gDNA.

This clone was detected a few times. Profiled with immunoSEQ multiplex PCR; TCRdb holds only in-frame clones, not every one. The sample includes 100,000 to 150,000 clones, roughly three quarters of them seen just once. From germline, CDR1 is MNHEY and CDR2 SVGAGI. This CDR3 has 13 amino acids. V was clipped by 10 bases and J by 9 bases, with 16 bases between them. This clonotype was obtained from a woman in her 70s with acute or convalescent COVID-19. The sample comprised peripheral blood. This sequence joins TRBV6-5 and TRBJ1-6; D call uncertain. As DNA, the CDR3 is TGTGCCACCGGCAGAGCCCCAGGTTCACCCCTCCACTTT. This codes for CATGRAPGSPLHF.